This T cell receptor beta chain was identified during a study of T cell responses to AZD1222 COVID-19 vaccine. This clone was observed once. No antigen is known for it. Deletions cut 2 bases from V and 5 bases from J, with 15 bases between. The CDR3 is 15 amino acids. Germline V gene lookup returns CDR1 MNHEY and CDR2 SVGAGI. Researchers grouped second doses given at about 4 or about 12 weeks into one pool. Findings of the study overall: Repertoires were sampled only after the peak T cell response. The donor cohort was predominantly white British with a female majority, and clonal diversity may have been underestimated. Regions 160-218 and 743-854 held dominance among vaccine-associated CD4 TCRs, which spanned spike.

Here immunoSEQ multiplex PCR was the method, and the copy in TCRdb shows in-frame clones only, minus some. The data contain more than 150,000 clones, 85% to 95% of them singletons. The chain joins TRBV6-5 to TRBJ1-2; D remains ambiguous. The TCR originated in an adult who received the AZD1222 COVID-19 vaccine. Specimen: peripheral blood, collected 28 days after the second AZD1222 dose. This CDR3 is CASSYAIGVPYGYTF. The CDR3 bases are TGTGCCAGCAGTTACGCCATCGGGGTCCCTTATGGCTACACCTTC.